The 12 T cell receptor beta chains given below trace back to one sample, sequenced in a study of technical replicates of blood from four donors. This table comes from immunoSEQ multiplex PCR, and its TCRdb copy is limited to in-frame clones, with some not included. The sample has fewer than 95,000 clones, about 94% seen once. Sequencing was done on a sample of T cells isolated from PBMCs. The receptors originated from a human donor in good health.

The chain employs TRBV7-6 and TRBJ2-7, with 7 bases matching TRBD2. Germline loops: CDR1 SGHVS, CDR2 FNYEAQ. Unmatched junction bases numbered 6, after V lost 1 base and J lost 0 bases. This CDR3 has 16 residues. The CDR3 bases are TGTGCCAGCAGCTTAGGACCCGGCGGGAGCTCCTACGAGCAGTACTTC. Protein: CASSLGPGGSSYEQYF.

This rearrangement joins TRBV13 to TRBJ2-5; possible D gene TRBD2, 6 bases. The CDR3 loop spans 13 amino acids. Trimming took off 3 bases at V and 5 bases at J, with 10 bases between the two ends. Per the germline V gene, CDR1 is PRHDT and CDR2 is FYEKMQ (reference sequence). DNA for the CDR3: TGTGCCAGCAGCTTGGCGGGGTGGGAGACCCAGTACTTC. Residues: CASSLAGWETQYF.

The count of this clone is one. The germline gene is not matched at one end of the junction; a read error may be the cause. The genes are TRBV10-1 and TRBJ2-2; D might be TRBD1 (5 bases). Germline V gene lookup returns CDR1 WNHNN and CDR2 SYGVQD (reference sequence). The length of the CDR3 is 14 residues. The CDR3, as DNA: TGCGCCAGCGGTGACAGTATTAACACCGGGGAGCTGTTTTTT. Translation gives CASGDSINTGELFF.

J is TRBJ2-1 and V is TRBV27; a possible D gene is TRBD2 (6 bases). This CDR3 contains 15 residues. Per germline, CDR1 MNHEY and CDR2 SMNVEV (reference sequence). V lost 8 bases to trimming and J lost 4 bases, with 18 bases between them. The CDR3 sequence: CASLSWEDPYNEQFF. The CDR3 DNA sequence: TGTGCCAGCCTTTCCTGGGAGGACCCGTACAATGAGCAGTTCTTC.

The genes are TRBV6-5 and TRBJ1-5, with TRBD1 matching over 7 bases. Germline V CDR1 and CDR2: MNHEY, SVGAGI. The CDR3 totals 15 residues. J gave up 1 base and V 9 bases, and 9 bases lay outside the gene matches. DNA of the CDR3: TGTGCCAGTCAGATACAGGGGAACAGCAATCAGCCCCAGCATTTT. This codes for CASQIQGNSNQPQHF.

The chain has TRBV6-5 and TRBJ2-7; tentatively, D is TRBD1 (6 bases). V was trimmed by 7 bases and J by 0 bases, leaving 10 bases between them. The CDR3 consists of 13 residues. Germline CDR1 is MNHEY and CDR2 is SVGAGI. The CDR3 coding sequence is TGTGCCAGCAAAAGACAGGACTCCTACGAGCAGTACTTC. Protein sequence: CASKRQDSYEQYF.

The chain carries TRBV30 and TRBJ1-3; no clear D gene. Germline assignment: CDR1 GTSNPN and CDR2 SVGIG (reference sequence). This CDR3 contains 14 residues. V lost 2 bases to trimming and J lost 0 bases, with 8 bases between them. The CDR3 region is CAWSPNYSGNTIYF. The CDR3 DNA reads TGTGCCTGGAGTCCTAACTACTCTGGAAACACCATATATTTT.

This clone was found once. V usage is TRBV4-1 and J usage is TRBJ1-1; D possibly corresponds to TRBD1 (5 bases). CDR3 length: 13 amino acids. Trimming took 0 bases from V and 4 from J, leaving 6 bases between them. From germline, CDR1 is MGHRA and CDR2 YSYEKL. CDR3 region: CASSQDGATEAFF. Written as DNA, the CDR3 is TGCGCCAGCAGCCAAGATGGGGCCACTGAAGCTTTCTTT.

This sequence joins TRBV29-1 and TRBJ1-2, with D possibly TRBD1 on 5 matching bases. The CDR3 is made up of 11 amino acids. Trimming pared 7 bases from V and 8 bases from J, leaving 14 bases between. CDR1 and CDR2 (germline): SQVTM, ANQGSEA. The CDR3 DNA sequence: TGCAGCGCCCCAGGGTTTGGCGGCTACACCTTC. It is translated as CSAPGFGGYTF. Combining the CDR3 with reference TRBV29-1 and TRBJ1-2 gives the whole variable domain SAVISQKPSRDICQRGTSLTIQCQVDSQVTMMFWYRQQPGQSLTLIATANQGSEATYESGFVIDKFPISRPNLTFSTLTVSNMSPEDSSIYLCSAPGFGGYTFGSGTRLTVV.

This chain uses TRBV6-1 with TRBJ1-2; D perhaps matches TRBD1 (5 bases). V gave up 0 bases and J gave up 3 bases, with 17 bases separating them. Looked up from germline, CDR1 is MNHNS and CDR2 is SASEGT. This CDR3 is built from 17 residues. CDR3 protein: CASSEALRKGGDYGYTF. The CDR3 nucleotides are TGTGCCAGCAGTGAAGCGCTTCGAAAGGGAGGGGACTATGGCTACACCTTC.

The CDR3, as DNA: TGTGCCAGCAGTTACTCACCGGGGATCTATAATTCACCCCTCCACTTT. Protein product: CASSYSPGIYNSPLHF. This chain uses TRBV6-5 with TRBJ1-6, with unresolved D. CDR1 is MNHEY, CDR2 SVGAGI, per germline. Trimming took 0 bases from V and 3 from J, leaving 9 bases between them. The CDR3 totals 16 residues.

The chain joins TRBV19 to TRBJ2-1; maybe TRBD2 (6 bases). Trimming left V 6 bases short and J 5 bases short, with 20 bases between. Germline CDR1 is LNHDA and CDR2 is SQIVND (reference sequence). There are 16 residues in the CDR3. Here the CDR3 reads CASSIDRLAGNNEQFF. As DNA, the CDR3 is TGTGCCAGTAGCATCGATCGACTGGCGGGAAACAATGAGCAGTTCTTC.